This passage covers 5 T cell receptor beta chains from one sample sequenced in a study of T cells after posttransplantation cyclophosphamide. A marrow graft followed busulfan-fludarabine conditioning, with cyclophosphamide on days +3 and +4. Repertoires were generated with immunoSEQ multiplex PCR, while TCRdb's copy carries only in-frame clones and drops some. The sample records roughly 4,000 clones, 76% being singletons. The sequenced sample was PBMCs, obtained after allogeneic stem cell transplant with posttransplant cyclophosphamide. The receptors were sampled from a male patient aged 35-50 years who received an allogeneic stem cell transplant from a related donor, was CMV-positive, and had acute and chronic GVHD. Some T cells here may be from the graft donor.

This clone was counted a single time. The chain couples TRBV5-1 to TRBJ1-2; 7 positions agree with TRBD1. CDR3 length: 15 amino acids. CDR1 is SGHRS, CDR2 YFSETQ, per germline. Unmatched junction bases numbered 8, after V lost 4 bases and J lost 2 bases. CDR3: CASSKQAGGNYGYTF. The CDR3 nucleotides read TGCGCCAGCAGCAAGCAGGCAGGGGGGAACTATGGCTACACCTTC.

The V gene is TRBV5-6, the J gene TRBJ2-1; TRBD1 might be the D (6 bases). This CDR3 has 15 amino acids. Looked up from germline, CDR1 is SGHDT and CDR2 is YYEEEE. The ends were cut back, 1 base at V and 8 bases at J, with 16 bases in the middle. Here the CDR3 DNA reads TGTGCCAGCAGCTTGATGGGGACACCTACAGATGAGCAGTTCTTC. Protein product: CASSLMGTPTDEQFF.

The chain carries TRBV27 and TRBJ1-6; D perhaps matches TRBD1 (5 bases). The V end lost 0 bases, the J end lost 9 bases, and 12 bases lay between the germline ends. In germline, CDR1 is MNHEY, CDR2 SMNVEV (reference sequence). This CDR3 is 15 amino acids long. The CDR3 reads CASSLSDKGFSPLHF. The CDR3 bases are TGTGCCAGCAGTTTATCGGACAAAGGTTTTTCACCCCTCCACTTT.

The chain has TRBV5-4 and TRBJ2-6; weak D call: TRBD1 (6 bases). V shed 4 bases and J shed 2 bases, with 10 bases lying between them. Germline values: CDR1 SGHNT, CDR2 YYREEE (reference sequence). This CDR3 has 15 residues. The CDR3 sequence: CASSRGQTGANVLTF. CDR3 coding DNA: TGTGCCAGCAGCCGCGGACAGACTGGGGCCAACGTCCTGACTTTC. Filled out from reference TRBV5-4 and TRBJ2-6, the complete variable domain reads ETGVTQSPTHLIKTRGQQVTLRCSSQSGHNTVSWYQQALGQGPQFIFQYYREEENGRGNFPPRFSGLQFPNYSSELNVNALELDDSALYLCASSRGQTGANVLTFGAGSRLTVL.

The chain recombines TRBV30 with TRBJ2-7; 9 bases fit TRBD1. Looked up from germline, CDR1 is GTSNPN and CDR2 is SVGIG (reference sequence). J gave up 5 bases and V 0 bases, and 8 bases lay outside the gene matches. This CDR3 has 15 residues. CDR3 sequence: CAWSVLGQGYDEQYF. For the CDR3, the DNA is TGTGCCTGGAGTGTACTGGGACAGGGATATGACGAGCAGTACTTC. Filled out from reference TRBV30 and TRBJ2-7, the complete variable domain reads SQTIHQWPATLVQPVGSPLSLECTVEGTSNPNLYWYRQAAGRGLQLLFYSVGIGQISSEVPQNLSASRPQDRQFILSSKKLLLSDSGFYLCAWSVLGQGYDEQYFGPGTRLTVT.